The next 29 T cell receptor beta chains were all read from a single sample in a study of long-term antiretroviral therapy in people with HIV. Assay version v3.0 of immunoSEQ was used, and it was run at survey level. Assay: immunoSEQ multiplex PCR; the TCRdb copy retains only in-frame clones and omits some. The data contain more than 35,000 clones, approximately 79% of them singletons. The source was unsorted PBMCs, collected 1.5 years after starting antiretroviral therapy. These receptors originate from a man between 18 and 29 years old with HIV.

V usage is TRBV27 and J usage is TRBJ1-5, with a weak D call TRBD1 (5 bases). Germline CDR1 reads MNHEY; CDR2 reads SMNVEV (reference sequence). Trimming took off 5 bases at V and 5 bases at J, with 10 bases between the two ends. This CDR3 has 13 amino acids. This chain's CDR3 is CASSRDGYQPQHF. CDR3 sequence (DNA): TGTGCCAGCAGTAGGGACGGTTATCAGCCCCAGCATTTT.

The J gene is TRBJ2-2, the V gene TRBV13, with 7 bases aligning to TRBD1. This CDR3 contains 15 residues. Germline CDR1 reads PRHDT; CDR2 reads FYEKMQ (reference sequence). Losses at the gene ends were 0 bases for V and 3 bases for J; bases not matched to a gene: 1. CDR3 DNA sequence: TGTGCCAGCAGCTTAGGGGACAGGTACACCGGGGAGCTGTTTTTT. It codes for CASSLGDRYTGELFF.

The rearrangement links TRBV9 to TRBJ2-3, with D unresolved. This CDR3 is built from 14 residues. Trimming stripped 3 bases from V and 1 base from J, with 9 bases between. Germline-derived CDR1 and CDR2 are SGDLS and YYNGEE. The CDR3 loop is CASSGRSGTDTQYF. For the CDR3, the DNA is TGTGCCAGCAGCGGCCGTTCAGGCACAGATACGCAGTATTTT.

The V gene is TRBV18, the J gene TRBJ2-5, with a weak D call TRBD1 (5 bases). The V gene's germline CDR1 is KGHSH and CDR2 LQKENI. The V end lost 6 bases, the J end lost 4 bases, and 12 bases lay between the germline ends. The CDR3 runs to 13 residues. This chain's CDR3 is CASSPLGAETQYF. Here the CDR3 DNA reads TGTGCCAGCTCTCCATTAGGGGCAGAGACCCAGTACTTC. Full variable domain (rest looked up from reference TRBV18 and TRBJ2-5): NAGVMQNPRHLVRRRGQEARLRCSPMKGHSHVYWYRQLPEEGLKFMVYLQKENIIDESGMPKERFSAEFPKEGPSILRIQQVVRGDSAAYFCASSPLGAETQYFGPGTRLLVL.

The gene calls are TRBV6-5 and TRBJ1-5; D is undetermined. There are 14 residues in the CDR3. V was pared by 5 bases and J by 4 bases, with 12 bases between. Per the germline V gene, CDR1 is MNHEY and CDR2 is SVGAGI. CDR3 protein: CASSRTGGNQPQHF. The CDR3 DNA reads TGTGCCAGCAGTAGAACGGGAGGTAATCAGCCCCAGCATTTT.

The V gene is TRBV2, the J gene TRBJ2-6; no reliable D call. V gave up 7 bases and J gave up 4 bases, with 14 bases separating them. The CDR3 is 15 amino acids. CDR1 and CDR2 from the germline V gene are SNHLY and FYNNEI. The CDR3 protein is CASTSEAWGANVLTF. Here the CDR3 DNA reads TGTGCCAGCACCTCAGAGGCTTGGGGGGCCAACGTCCTGACTTTC.

The chain has TRBV5-4 and TRBJ2-3; 9 nucleotides line up with TRBD1. The length of the CDR3 is 16 residues. Germline assignment: CDR1 SGHNT and CDR2 YYREEE (reference sequence). Trimming took 0 bases from V and 4 from J; bases not matched to a gene: 6. DNA of the CDR3: TGTGCCAGCAGCTTGGTGGGGACAGGGAGCGCAGATACGCAGTATTTT. Amino acid sequence: CASSLVGTGSADTQYF.

The rearrangement links TRBV11-2 to TRBJ1-2; 8 bases line up with TRBD1. In germline, CDR1 is SGHAT, CDR2 FQNNGV. The CDR3 sequence is 14 residues long. J gave up 5 bases and V 5 bases, and 7 bases lay outside the gene matches. The CDR3 DNA follows: TGTGCCAGCAGCCCCCGGGACAGGAGATATGGCTACACCTTC. This codes for CASSPRDRRYGYTF.

The chain has TRBV28 and TRBJ2-5, with D possibly being TRBD1 (6 bases). This CDR3 is built from 12 residues. The germline V gene encodes CDR1 MDHEN and CDR2 SYDVKM. Trimming pared 6 bases from V and 11 bases from J, leaving 16 bases between. CDR3 DNA: TGTGCCAGCAGACCACCTACAGGGAAACAGTACTTC. Protein: CASRPPTGKQYF. Combining the CDR3 with reference TRBV28 and TRBJ2-5 gives the whole variable domain DVKVTQSSRYLVKRTGEKVFLECVQDMDHENMFWYRQDPGLGLRLIYFSYDVKMKEKGDIPEGYSVSREKKERFSLILESASTNQTSMYLCASRPPTGKQYFGPGTRLLVL.

J is TRBJ1-3 and V is TRBV5-1; D not resolved. V was clipped by 0 bases and J by 3 bases, with 10 bases between them. Germline CDR1 reads SGHRS; CDR2 reads YFSETQ. The length of the CDR3 is 15 residues. In DNA form, the CDR3 reads TGCGCCAGCAGCTTGGCGGTTGGCGGTGGAAACACCATATATTTT. Translation: CASSLAVGGGNTIYF.

V gene TRBV5-8 combines with J gene TRBJ2-7; the D is unclear. The CDR3 has 13 amino acids. V was shortened by 1 base and J by 1 base, with 6 bases between the two germline ends. The V gene's germline CDR1 is SGHTS and CDR2 YDEGEE. CDR3 sequence reads: CASSLKGSYEQYF. CDR3 in DNA: TGTGCCAGCAGCTTGAAGGGTTCCTACGAGCAGTACTTC. The full variable domain, with the rest looked up from reference TRBV5-8 and TRBJ2-7, is EAGVTQSPTHLIKTRGQQATLRCSPISGHTSVYWYQQALGLGLQFLLWYDEGEERNRGNFPPRFSGRQFPNYSSELNVNALELEDSALYLCASSLKGSYEQYFGPGTRLTVT.

The genes are TRBV27 and TRBJ2-7; tentatively, D is TRBD1 (5 bases). Trimming removed 5 bases at V and 9 bases at J, with 20 bases between. Germline V gene sequence: CDR1 MNHEY, CDR2 SMNVEV (reference sequence). This CDR3 is built from 14 residues. The CDR3 loop reads CASSPGNRGRAQYF. The CDR3 region has the DNA TGTGCCAGCAGTCCCGGCAACCGCGGCAGGGCGCAGTACTTC.

This clone was seen only a few times. The chain recombines TRBV6-5 with TRBJ1-2, with D tentatively TRBD1 (5 bases). The CDR3 sequence is 13 residues long. CDR1 and CDR2 (germline): MNHEY, SVGAGI. The V end lost 3 bases, the J end lost 4 bases, and 9 bases lay between the germline ends. The CDR3 here is CASSYQGLYGYTF. DNA of the CDR3: TGTGCCAGCAGTTATCAGGGACTCTATGGCTACACCTTC.

This clone was counted only a few times. This chain connects TRBV7-8 to TRBJ2-7; D unresolved. V dropped 1 base and J dropped 0 bases, with 10 bases sitting between them. The CDR3 is 15 amino acids. Looked up from germline, CDR1 is SGHVS and CDR2 is FQNEAQ. CDR3 protein: CASSLVASYSYEQYF. The CDR3 DNA is TGTGCCAGCAGCTTAGTCGCGTCCTACTCCTACGAGCAGTACTTC.

V is TRBV19 and J is TRBJ2-2; D uncertain. V shed 2 bases and J shed 5 bases, with 6 bases lying between them. The CDR3 consists of 13 residues. Germline-derived CDR1 and CDR2 are LNHDA and SQIVND (reference sequence). DNA for the CDR3: TGTGCCAGTAGTATACAAGGGACCGGGGAGCTGTTTTTT. Residues: CASSIQGTGELFF.

This clone has only one observation. The chain uses TRBV6-5 and TRBJ2-3; 9 bases align to TRBD1. Losses at the gene ends were 4 bases for V and 6 bases for J; bases not matched to a gene: 2. From germline, CDR1 is MNHEY and CDR2 SVGAGI. The CDR3 is 13 residues long. CDR3 region: CASSSDRGDTQYF. In DNA, the CDR3 is TGTGCCAGCAGTTCCGACAGGGGGGATACGCAGTATTTT.

This clone was recorded once. The chain has TRBV6-5 and TRBJ2-1; D might be TRBD2 (5 bases). Germline loops: CDR1 MNHEY, CDR2 SVGAGI. V was cut by 5 bases and J by 9 bases, with 11 bases left in between. This CDR3 has 12 residues. The CDR3 nucleotides read TGTGCCAGCAGTCGGAGGAGTGGTGAGCAGTTCTTC. Encoded protein: CASSRRSGEQFF.

V usage is TRBV25-1 and J usage is TRBJ2-5; no clear D. This CDR3 is 11 amino acids long. V was cut by 6 bases and J by 5 bases, with 7 bases left in between. Germline CDR1 MGHDK, CDR2 SYGVNS. CDR3 sequence: CASSPSETQYF. The CDR3 bases are TGTGCCAGCAGCCCATCGGAGACCCAGTACTTC.

The chain employs TRBV11-2 and TRBJ2-7, with 10 positions matching TRBD2. The CDR3 spans 17 residues. Germline CDR1 and CDR2: SGHAT and FQNNGV. V shed 0 bases and J 7 bases; nucleotides not matched to a gene: 12. This CDR3 reads CASSLDRRLAGVWEQYF. CDR3 nucleotides: TGTGCCAGCAGCTTAGATCGTAGGCTAGCGGGAGTCTGGGAGCAGTACTTC.

The genes are TRBV7-9 and TRBJ1-2; tentatively, D is TRBD1 (6 bases). V lost 5 bases to trimming and J lost 5 bases, with 12 bases between them. In germline, CDR1 is SEHNR, CDR2 FQNEAQ (reference sequence). This CDR3 is 13 amino acids long. CDR3 nucleotide sequence: TGTGCCAGCAGCCCACAACAGGGTTATGGCTACACCTTC. As protein: CASSPQQGYGYTF.

V gene TRBV27 combines with J gene TRBJ1-2, with no clear D. The CDR3 runs to 14 residues. V was clipped by 5 bases and J by 6 bases, with 16 bases between them. The germline V gene has CDR1 MNHEY and CDR2 SMNVEV (reference sequence). CDR3 loop: CASSPRRTQDGYTF. The CDR3 DNA reads TGTGCCAGCAGTCCCCGGCGGACCCAGGATGGCTACACCTTC.

V and J are TRBV9 and TRBJ2-1; D may be TRBD2 (6 bases). Trimming removed 0 bases at V and 14 bases at J, with 15 bases between. The CDR3 is 13 amino acids. Germline CDR1 reads SGDLS; CDR2 reads YYNGEE. The CDR3 nucleotides read TGTGCCAGCAGCGTAGCTCTCGGGGGACCCAAGTTCTTC. Residues: CASSVALGGPKFF. The whole variable domain, filled in from reference TRBV9 and TRBJ2-1, reads DSGVTQTPKHLITATGQRVTLRCSPRSGDLSVYWYQQSLDQGLQFLIQYYNGEERAKGNILERFSAQQFPDLHSELNLSSLELGDSALYFCASSVALGGPKFFGPGTRLTVL.

The chain joins TRBV19 to TRBJ2-1; D possibly corresponds to TRBD2 (6 bases). CDR3 length: 15 amino acids. The V gene's germline CDR1 is LNHDA and CDR2 SQIVND (reference sequence). With 1 base removed from V and 1 base from J, the gap between germline ends came to 8 bases. The CDR3 reads CASSIGAGSYNEQFF. CDR3 coding DNA: TGTGCCAGTAGTATAGGGGCGGGGTCCTACAATGAGCAGTTCTTC.

This chain links TRBV25-1 with TRBJ1-2, with unresolved D. V lost 2 bases and J lost 2, with 21 bases in between. Germline V CDR1 and CDR2: MGHDK, SYGVNS. The length of the CDR3 is 18 residues. CDR3 sequence reads: CASSEGPVGPWENYGYTF. The CDR3 region has the DNA TGTGCCAGCAGTGAAGGACCGGTCGGACCTTGGGAAAACTATGGCTACACCTTC.

This clone is large by share. Other DNA sequences from this sample encode an identical CDR3 as well. The V call is TRBV28, the J call TRBJ2-7; no reliable D call. V lost 7 bases, J lost 4 bases, and 14 bases lay in between. From germline, CDR1 is MDHEN and CDR2 SYDVKM. This CDR3 has 13 residues. CDR3 region: CASTPGDKYEQYF. As DNA, the CDR3 is TGTGCCAGCACTCCCGGCGACAAATACGAGCAGTACTTC.

This clone came up a few times. The chain recombines TRBV7-2 with TRBJ1-2; 8 nucleotides match TRBD1. The ends lost 5 bases at V and 7 bases at J; junction bases unmatched: 12. The germline gives CDR1 SGHTA, CDR2 FQGNSA. The CDR3 is 15 amino acids. CDR3 in amino acids: CASSAGTGLMGGYTF. The CDR3 DNA sequence: TGTGCCAGCAGCGCTGGGACAGGTCTTATGGGTGGCTACACCTTC. The full variable domain, in which reference TRBV7-2 and TRBJ1-2 provide the parts outside the CDR3, is GAGVSQSPSNKVTEKGKDVELRCDPISGHTALYWYRQSLGQGLEFLIYFQGNSAPDKSGLPSDRFSAERTGGSVSTLTIQRTQQEDSAVYLCASSAGTGLMGGYTFGSGTRLTVV.

V and J are TRBV29-1 and TRBJ2-3; D unresolved. Germline CDR1 SQVTM, CDR2 ANQGSEA. Trimming removed 8 bases from V and 0 bases from J, with 9 bases in between. The CDR3 has 12 amino acids. CDR3 loop: CSSGASTDTQYF. CDR3 in DNA: TGCAGCTCTGGAGCTAGCACAGATACGCAGTATTTT.

The chain uses TRBV7-2 and TRBJ2-7; tentatively, D is TRBD1 (6 bases). Germline lookup yields CDR1 SGHTA and CDR2 FQGNSA. V gave up 4 bases and J gave up 4 bases, with 8 bases separating them. This CDR3 contains 12 residues. The CDR3 region is CASSSTGYEQYF. CDR3 nucleotides: TGTGCCAGCAGCTCGACAGGTTACGAGCAGTACTTC. The variable domain in full, completed from reference TRBV7-2 and TRBJ2-7, reads GAGVSQSPSNKVTEKGKDVELRCDPISGHTALYWYRQSLGQGLEFLIYFQGNSAPDKSGLPSDRFSAERTGGSVSTLTIQRTQQEDSAVYLCASSSTGYEQYFGPGTRLTVT.

The chain has TRBV6-1 and TRBJ2-1; D not certain. The CDR3 extends over 16 amino acids. Per the germline V gene, CDR1 is MNHNS and CDR2 is SASEGT. Trimming stripped 2 bases from V and 2 bases from J, with 13 bases between. CDR3 residues: CASSEFMDATYNEQFF. CDR3 DNA sequence: TGTGCCAGCAGTGAATTTATGGACGCCACCTACAATGAGCAGTTCTTC.